This T cell receptor (beta chain) was sequenced in a study of OX40 agonist ivuxolimab in advanced cancers. Study-level background: Partial responses occurred in three patients (one hepatocellular carcinoma, two cutaneous melanoma).

Using immunoSEQ multiplex PCR, the repertoire was profiled, and TCRdb retains in-frame clones only, with some absent. The data hold fewer than 120,000 clones, with approximately 89% observed a single time. This specimen consisted of CD4+ or CD8+ T cells sorted from blood, obtained in a trial of the OX40 agonist ivuxolimab. The TCR sequence derives from an adult with an advanced solid tumor such as melanoma, head and neck, liver or kidney cancer.

This chain's CDR3 is CASSVGDGQPQHF. CDR3 nucleotide sequence: TGTGCCAGCAGCGTAGGAGATGGGCAGCCCCAGCATTTT. The V and J genes are TRBV9 and TRBJ1-5; D unclear. The CDR3 has 13 residues. Germline V CDR1 and CDR2: SGDLS, YYNGEE. Trimming removed 0 bases from V and 7 bases from J, with 8 bases in between.